Shown below are 17 T cell receptor beta chains from a single sample sequenced in a study of blood T cell repertoires in COVID-19. Sequencing was performed with immunoSEQ multiplex PCR; in TCRdb, only in-frame clones are kept and a portion is missing. The profile shows some 180,000 clones, around 82% of them singletons. Sequenced material: peripheral blood. These receptors were collected from a woman between 65 and 79 years old who had recovered from COVID-19.

The chain uses TRBV7-9 and TRBJ1-4; TRBD1 is a possible D gene (6 bases). Deletions cut 10 bases from V and 0 bases from J, with 18 bases between. CDR3 size: 16 residues. CDR1 is SEHNR, CDR2 FQNEAQ, per germline (reference sequence). The CDR3 coding sequence is TGTGCCATCCCCGGGGGGCCCCTTGCAACTAATGAAAAACTGTTTTTT. Its protein is CAIPGGPLATNEKLFF.

V is TRBV6-5 and J is TRBJ1-5; possibly TRBD1 for D (5 bases). CDR1 is MNHEY, CDR2 SVGAGI, per germline. The CDR3 runs to 14 residues. V was trimmed by 5 bases and J by 5 bases, leaving 13 bases between them. CDR3 bases: TGTGCCAGCAGTCCAGGCCCAGGGTATCAGCCCCAGCATTTT. It encodes CASSPGPGYQPQHF.

The chain combines TRBV7-2 with TRBJ2-5, with TRBD2 matching 10 bases. The CDR3 spans 16 residues. V dropped 5 bases and J dropped 4; count of bases not matched to a gene: 10. The germline gives CDR1 SGHTA, CDR2 FQGNSA. This CDR3 is CASSTQAGGSGETQYF. Here the CDR3 DNA reads TGTGCCAGCAGCACTCAAGCGGGGGGGTCTGGAGAGACCCAGTACTTC.

This clone was seen only once. CDR3: CASSLVVGNTEAFF. CDR3 DNA: TGTGCCAGCAGTCTAGTGGTCGGAAACACTGAAGCTTTCTTT. The V and J genes are TRBV6-5 and TRBJ1-1; unclear D gene. Germline values: CDR1 MNHEY, CDR2 SVGAGI. The CDR3 extends over 14 amino acids. Trimming stripped 5 bases from V and 2 bases from J, with 12 bases between.

The J gene is TRBJ2-5, the V gene TRBV10-3; 10 nucleotides line up with TRBD1. Germline CDR1 is ENHRY and CDR2 is SYGVKD. This CDR3 spans 14 amino acids. V lost 8 bases and J lost 5; bases outside the gene matches: 8. Written as DNA, the CDR3 is TGTGCCATCCGGGCCGGGACAGGGGTGGAGACCCAGTACTTC. The encoded protein is CAIRAGTGVETQYF.

This chain links TRBV18 with TRBJ1-2; 11 bases are shared with TRBD1. V lost 5 bases to trimming and J lost 4 bases; unmatched junction nucleotides: 6. Per the germline V gene, CDR1 is KGHSH and CDR2 is LQKENI. The CDR3 is 15 amino acids. The DNA for the CDR3 is TGTGCCAGCTCAGAGGGACAGGGGGGCACCTATGGCTACACCTTC. Translation: CASSEGQGGTYGYTF. Full variable domain (outside the CDR3, taken from reference TRBV18 and TRBJ1-2): NAGVMQNPRHLVRRRGQEARLRCSPMKGHSHVYWYRQLPEEGLKFMVYLQKENIIDESGMPKERFSAEFPKEGPSILRIQQVVRGDSAAYFCASSEGQGGTYGYTFGSGTRLTVV.

CDR3 DNA: TGTGCCAGCAACCTCCTCCCGGGGGATACGCAGTATTTT. This encodes CASNLLPGDTQYF. This chain uses TRBV6-5 with TRBJ2-3; D is perhaps TRBD2 (5 bases). Trimming took off 7 bases at V and 6 bases at J, with 14 bases between the two ends. This CDR3 has 13 amino acids. CDR1 and CDR2 (germline): MNHEY, SVGAGI.

The chain has TRBV20-1 and TRBJ1-1, with D unresolved. Germline CDR1 DFQATT, CDR2 SNEGSKA (reference sequence). Trimming took 3 bases from V and 6 from J, leaving 17 bases between them. The CDR3 loop spans 14 amino acids. The chain's CDR3 is CSASPPGWGAEAFF. CDR3 nucleotides: TGCAGTGCTAGTCCCCCCGGGTGGGGAGCTGAAGCTTTCTTT.

The chain uses TRBV7-3 and TRBJ2-1; 9 bases match TRBD2. V was pared by 0 bases and J by 9 bases, with 9 bases of the junction left unmatched. The CDR3 runs to 16 residues. Germline loops: CDR1 SGHTA, CDR2 FQGTGA. The chain's CDR3 is CASSLTPAGGGGEQFF. The CDR3 nucleotides read TGTGCCAGCAGCTTAACCCCGGCGGGAGGGGGGGGTGAGCAGTTCTTC.

The CDR3 sequence is CASSLEGAGDEQFF. CDR3 nucleotides: TGTGCCAGCAGCTTAGAGGGGGCTGGGGATGAGCAGTTCTTC. The gene calls are TRBV7-3 and TRBJ2-1; 7 nucleotides agree with TRBD1. The CDR3 loop spans 14 amino acids. Unmatched junction bases numbered 6, after V lost 2 bases and J lost 8 bases. Germline V gene sequence: CDR1 SGHTA, CDR2 FQGTGA.

The chain links TRBV28 to TRBJ1-4; D might be TRBD1 (5 bases). CDR3 length: 13 amino acids. The V end lost 3 bases, the J end lost 12 bases, and 14 bases lay between the germline ends. CDR1 and CDR2 from the germline V gene are MDHEN and SYDVKM. As DNA, the CDR3 is TGTGCCAGCAGTTTGGTGGGGAGGGGAGAACTGTTTTTT. Translated, it gives CASSLVGRGELFF.

This chain connects TRBV7-9 to TRBJ2-7; possible D gene TRBD1, 5 bases. Germline CDR1 SEHNR, CDR2 FQNEAQ (reference sequence). The V gene lost 5 bases and the J gene lost 2 bases, with 13 bases spanning the gap. CDR3 length: 14 residues. The chain's CDR3 is CASSPLGHPYEQYF. CDR3 nucleotide sequence: TGTGCCAGCAGCCCGCTGGGGCACCCCTACGAGCAGTACTTC.

The J gene is TRBJ2-7, the V gene TRBV7-9; TRBD2 aligns across 7 bases. CDR1 and CDR2 (germline): SEHNR, FQNEAQ (reference sequence). V shed 1 base and J 7 bases; nucleotides not matched to a gene: 4. This CDR3 is 13 amino acids long. Here the CDR3 reads CASSLGDYTEQYF. The CDR3 DNA follows: TGTGCCAGCAGCTTAGGGGACTACACGGAGCAGTACTTC.

This rearrangement joins TRBV7-9 to TRBJ2-5; D unresolved. The CDR3 extends over 12 amino acids. V dropped 6 bases and J dropped 5 bases, with 10 bases sitting between them. In germline, CDR1 is SEHNR, CDR2 FQNEAQ (reference sequence). CDR3 DNA: TGTGCCAGCAGAGCATTATCCGAGACCCAGTACTTC. This encodes CASRALSETQYF.

The chain uses TRBV11-2 and TRBJ2-3; tentative D call: TRBD2 (6 bases). V lost 1 base and J 3 bases, leaving 17 bases between the germline ends. Germline V gene sequence: CDR1 SGHAT, CDR2 FQNNGV. The CDR3 spans 17 residues. CDR3 sequence: CASSLVVLALGTDTQYF. Written as DNA, the CDR3 is TGTGCCAGCAGCTTAGTGGTCCTAGCGCTAGGGACAGATACGCAGTATTTT.

This clone has only one observation. This sequence joins TRBV6-5 and TRBJ1-1; 12 nucleotides agree with TRBD1. J lost 3 bases, V lost 8 bases, and 7 bases had no gene match. Germline CDR1 MNHEY, CDR2 SVGAGI. The CDR3 runs to 15 residues. The CDR3 nucleotides are TGTGCCAGCTCCCGGGACAGGGGGCGATACACTGAAGCTTTCTTT. Its translation: CASSRDRGRYTEAFF.

The genes are TRBV6-6 and TRBJ1-1, with 7 bases matching TRBD1. With 6 bases clipped from V and 1 base from J, the junction kept 5 bases outside the gene matches. The CDR3 totals 14 residues. CDR1 and CDR2 from the germline V gene are MNHNY and SVGAGI (reference sequence). In nucleotides, the CDR3 is TGTGCCAGCAGGTCCAGGGGGAAGAACACTGAAGCTTTCTTT. Translated: CASRSRGKNTEAFF.